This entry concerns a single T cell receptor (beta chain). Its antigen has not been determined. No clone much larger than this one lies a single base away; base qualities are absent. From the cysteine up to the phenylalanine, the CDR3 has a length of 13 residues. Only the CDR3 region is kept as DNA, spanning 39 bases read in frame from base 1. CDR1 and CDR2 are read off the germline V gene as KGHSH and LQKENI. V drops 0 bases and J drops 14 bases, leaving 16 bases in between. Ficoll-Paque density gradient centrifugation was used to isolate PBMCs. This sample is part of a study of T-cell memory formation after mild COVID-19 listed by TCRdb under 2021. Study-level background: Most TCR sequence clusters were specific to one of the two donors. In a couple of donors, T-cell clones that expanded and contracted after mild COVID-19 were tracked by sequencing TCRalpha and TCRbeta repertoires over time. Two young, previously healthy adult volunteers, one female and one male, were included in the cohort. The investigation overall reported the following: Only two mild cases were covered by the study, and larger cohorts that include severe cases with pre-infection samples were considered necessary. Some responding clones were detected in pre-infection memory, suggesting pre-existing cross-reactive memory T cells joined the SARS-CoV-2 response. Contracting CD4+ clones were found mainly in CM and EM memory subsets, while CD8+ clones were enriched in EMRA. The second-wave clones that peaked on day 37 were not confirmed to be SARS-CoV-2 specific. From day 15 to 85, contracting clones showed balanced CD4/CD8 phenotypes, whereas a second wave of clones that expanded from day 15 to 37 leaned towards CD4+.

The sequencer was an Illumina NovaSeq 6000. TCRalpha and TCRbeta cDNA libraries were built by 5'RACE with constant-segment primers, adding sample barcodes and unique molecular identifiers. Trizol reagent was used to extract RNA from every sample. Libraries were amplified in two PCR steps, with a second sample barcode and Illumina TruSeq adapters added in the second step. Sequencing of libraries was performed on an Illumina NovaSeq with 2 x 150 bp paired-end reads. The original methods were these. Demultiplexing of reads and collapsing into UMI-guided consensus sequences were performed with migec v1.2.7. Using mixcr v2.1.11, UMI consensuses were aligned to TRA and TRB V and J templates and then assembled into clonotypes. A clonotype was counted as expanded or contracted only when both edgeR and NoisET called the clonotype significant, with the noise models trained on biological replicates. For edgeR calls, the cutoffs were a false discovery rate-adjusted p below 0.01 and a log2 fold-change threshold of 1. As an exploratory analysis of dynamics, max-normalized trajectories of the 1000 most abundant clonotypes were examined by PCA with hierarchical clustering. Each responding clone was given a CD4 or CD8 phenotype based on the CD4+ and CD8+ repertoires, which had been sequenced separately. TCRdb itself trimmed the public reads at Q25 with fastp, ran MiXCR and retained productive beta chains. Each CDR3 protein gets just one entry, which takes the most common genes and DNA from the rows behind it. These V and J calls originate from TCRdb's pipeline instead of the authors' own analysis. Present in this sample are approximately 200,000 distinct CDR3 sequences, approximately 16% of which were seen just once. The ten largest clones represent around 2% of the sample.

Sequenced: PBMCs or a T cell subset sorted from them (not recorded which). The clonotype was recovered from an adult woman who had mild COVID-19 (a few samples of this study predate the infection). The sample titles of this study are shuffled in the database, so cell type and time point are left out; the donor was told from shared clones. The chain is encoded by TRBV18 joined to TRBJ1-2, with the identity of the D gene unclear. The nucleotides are TGTGCCAGCTCACCACCGGGCACCCCGTTTTCTACCTTC. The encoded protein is CASSPPGTPFSTF.